Below, 17 T cell receptor beta chains from the same sample are listed, as sequenced in a study of blood T cell repertoires in COVID-19. This table comes from immunoSEQ multiplex PCR, and its TCRdb copy is limited to in-frame clones, with some not included. Of 20,000 or so clones in the sample, approximately 86% are singletons; the top ten hold roughly 17%. Specimen: peripheral blood. These receptors were obtained from a man in his sixties or seventies with acute or convalescent COVID-19.

This clone came up once. The V gene is TRBV11-2, the J gene TRBJ2-5, with D hard to call. Trimming removed 1 base at V and 1 base at J, with 4 bases between. Germline V gives CDR1 SGHAT, CDR2 FQNNGV. The CDR3 consists of 13 residues. Here the CDR3 reads CASSLGSQETQYF. The CDR3, as DNA: TGTGCCAGCAGCTTAGGGAGCCAAGAGACCCAGTACTTC.

This chain joins TRBV6-5 and TRBJ1-4; D not certain. The V gene lost 6 bases and the J gene lost 7 bases, with 9 bases spanning the gap. The CDR3 has 12 amino acids. Germline CDR1 is MNHEY and CDR2 is SVGAGI. CDR3 sequence: CASSENSEKLFF. The CDR3, as DNA: TGTGCCAGCAGCGAGAACAGTGAAAAACTGTTTTTT.

This clone was seen once. The J gene is TRBJ2-6, the V gene TRBV7-9; D remains ambiguous. V lost 1 base, J lost 0 bases, and 13 bases lay in between. This CDR3 has 18 residues. Germline assignment: CDR1 SEHNR and CDR2 FQNEAQ (reference sequence). The CDR3 loop is CASSLGPTKSSGANVLTF. The DNA of the CDR3 is TGTGCCAGCAGCTTAGGTCCTACTAAGAGCTCTGGGGCCAACGTCCTGACTTTC. Variable domain in full (rest from reference TRBV7-9 and TRBJ2-6): DTGVSQNPRHKITKRGQNVTFRCDPISEHNRLYWYRQTLGQGPEFLTYFQNEAQLEKSRLLSDRFSAERPKGSFSTLEIQRTEQGDSAMYLCASSLGPTKSSGANVLTFGAGSRLTVL.

Remarks on this clone: Other DNA sequences in the same sample also yield this CDR3. The chain employs TRBV7-3 and TRBJ2-3; 9 nucleotides match TRBD2. The CDR3 has 15 amino acids. CDR1 and CDR2 from the germline V gene are SGHTA and FQGTGA. After removal of 3 bases from V and 2 bases from J, the junction contained 3 bases not matched to a gene. CDR3 nucleotides: TGTGCCAGCAGCTTGGGACTAGCCTACACAGATACGCAGTATTTT. Translation: CASSLGLAYTDTQYF.

The gene calls are TRBV9 and TRBJ1-2; D not certain. The CDR3 runs to 14 residues. Germline V gives CDR1 SGDLS, CDR2 YYNGEE. V dropped 0 bases and J dropped 8 bases, with 14 bases sitting between them. This CDR3 is CASSVAPGYEGYTF. DNA of the CDR3: TGTGCCAGCAGCGTAGCCCCGGGATATGAAGGCTACACCTTC.

The genes are TRBV14 and TRBJ2-1; possible D gene TRBD2, 6 bases. This CDR3 is 14 amino acids long. In germline, CDR1 is SGHDN, CDR2 FVKESK. V was cut by 6 bases and J by 4 bases, with 13 bases left in between. Written as DNA, the CDR3 is TGTGCCAGCAGTCCGGTAGGGAGGTACAATGAGCAGTTCTTC. This encodes CASSPVGRYNEQFF.

The chain combines TRBV19 with TRBJ2-7, with a tentative D call TRBD1 (6 bases). Trimming took off 5 bases at V and 0 bases at J, with 8 bases between the two ends. This CDR3 spans 13 amino acids. The germline V gene encodes CDR1 LNHDA and CDR2 SQIVND (reference sequence). The CDR3 nucleotides are TGTGCCAGTAGTGGACAGTTCTCCTACGAGCAGTACTTC. It is translated as CASSGQFSYEQYF.

This clone appeared a few times. This chain links TRBV20-1 with TRBJ1-2; no reliable D call. Trimming pared 5 bases from V and 4 bases from J, leaving 8 bases between. This CDR3 contains 11 residues. CDR1 DFQATT and CDR2 SNEGSKA come from the germline V gene (reference sequence). The CDR3 loop reads CSAGSGYGYTF. In DNA, the CDR3 is TGCAGTGCTGGGTCGGGCTATGGCTACACCTTC.

The chain uses TRBV18 and TRBJ1-5, with a weak D call TRBD1 (5 bases). The germline gives CDR1 KGHSH, CDR2 LQKENI. Trimming left V 3 bases short and J 5 bases short, with 8 bases between. CDR3 length equals 13 residues. The CDR3 DNA sequence: TGTGCCAGCTCACCCTCGGGGGATCAGCCCCAGCATTTT. This codes for CASSPSGDQPQHF.

The chain links TRBV7-8 to TRBJ2-3; TRBD2 aligns across 9 bases. The trim removed 4 bases at V and 6 bases at J, leaving 14 bases unmatched. CDR1 is SGHVS, CDR2 FQNEAQ, per germline. The CDR3 contains 17 residues. The CDR3 nucleotides are TGTGCCAGCAGCTACCGCCCCGGGACTAGCTTCGGGGATACGCAGTATTTT. Translated: CASSYRPGTSFGDTQYF.

The chain uses TRBV28 and TRBJ1-1; possible D gene TRBD1, 5 bases. Germline CDR1 is MDHEN and CDR2 is SYDVKM. The CDR3 length is 12 residues. V lost 1 base to trimming and J lost 10 bases, with 10 bases between them. The CDR3 loop is CASSLYTGTAFF. CDR3 DNA sequence: TGTGCCAGCAGTTTATATACAGGTACAGCTTTCTTT.

This chain uses TRBV5-8 with TRBJ1-6, with D possibly TRBD1 on 5 matching bases. Germline V gene sequence: CDR1 SGHTS, CDR2 YDEGEE. The CDR3 totals 16 residues. V was clipped by 0 bases and J by 2 bases, with 9 bases between them. In DNA, the CDR3 is TGTGCCAGCAGCTTGGCTAGGGGCGCCTATAATTCACCCCTCCACTTT. Amino acid sequence: CASSLARGAYNSPLHF. Based on the CDR3 plus reference TRBV5-8 and TRBJ1-6, the full variable domain is EAGVTQSPTHLIKTRGQQATLRCSPISGHTSVYWYQQALGLGLQFLLWYDEGEERNRGNFPPRFSGRQFPNYSSELNVNALELEDSALYLCASSLARGAYNSPLHFGNGTRLTVT.

V is TRBV7-9 and J is TRBJ1-1; 9 nucleotides match TRBD1. V gave up 5 bases and J gave up 5 bases; unmatched junction bases: 6. The CDR3 runs 14 residues. CDR1 is SEHNR, CDR2 FQNEAQ, per germline (reference sequence). The CDR3 sequence: CASSTGQGSTEAFF. CDR3 bases: TGTGCCAGCAGCACAGGACAGGGGAGTACTGAAGCTTTCTTT.

This clone was seen a handful of times. An end of the junction does not agree with germline; a read error may underlie this. V gene TRBV7-2 combines with J gene TRBJ2-1; 7 bases line up with TRBD2. The CDR3 has 15 amino acids. Germline values: CDR1 SGHTA, CDR2 FQGNSA. Here the CDR3 reads CASTLGGSSYNEQFF. The CDR3 nucleotides are TGTGCCAGCACCTTAGGCGGGAGCTCCTACAATGAGCAGTTCTTC. Looking up the rest from reference TRBV7-2 and TRBJ2-1 gives the full variable domain: GAGVSQSPSNKVTEKGKDVELRCDPISGHTALYWYRQSLGQGLEFLIYFQGNSAPDKSGLPSDRFSAERTGGSVSTLTIQRTQQEDSAVYLCASTLGGSSYNEQFFGPGTRLTVL.

The chain has TRBV7-2 and TRBJ2-6; a possible D gene is TRBD2 (7 bases). The V end was cut by 5 bases, the J end by 4 bases, with 15 bases between. CDR1 is SGHTA and CDR2 is FQGNSA in the germline V gene. This CDR3 has 16 amino acids. The CDR3 protein is CASSPLGGAGANVLTF. CDR3 bases: TGTGCCAGCAGCCCTCTAGGGGGGGCAGGGGCCAACGTCCTGACTTTC.

V gene TRBV2 combines with J gene TRBJ2-2, with TRBD2 matching over 11 bases. The germline gives CDR1 SNHLY, CDR2 FYNNEI. With 4 bases clipped from V and 6 bases from J, the junction kept 1 base outside the gene matches. The CDR3 sequence is 14 residues long. CDR3 residues: CASSVSGRAGELFF. CDR3 DNA: TGTGCCAGCAGTGTTAGCGGGAGGGCCGGGGAGCTGTTTTTT.

The chain links TRBV7-9 to TRBJ2-5; TRBD2 aligns across 11 bases. The germline V gene encodes CDR1 SEHNR and CDR2 FQNEAQ (reference sequence). CDR3 length: 14 amino acids. V shed 5 bases and J 3 bases; nucleotides not matched to a gene: 2. The CDR3 loop reads CASSPGLAEETQYF. CDR3 DNA: TGTGCCAGCAGCCCGGGACTAGCGGAAGAGACCCAGTACTTC.